These T cell receptor beta chains were read from a single sample in a study of early stage breast cancer tumors. The method was immunoSEQ multiplex PCR; TCRdb's version includes in-frame clones alone and lacks a portion of them. The sample has about 30,000 clones; 72% are singletons. The sample was blood. All receptors come from a person between 50 and 60 years old with breast cancer. Both conserved end residues are part of each CDR3. D genes are given only for firm matches.

>TRBV4-1|TRBJ2-1|.
CASSQRQDLEQFF
>TRBV4-1|TRBJ2-7|TRBD2
CASSQGRASGSYEQYF
>TRBV29-1|TRBJ2-1|TRBD2
CSSIAGRSYNEQFF
>TRBV6-6|TRBJ2-2|.
CASSPDGGATGELFF
>TRBV2|TRBJ2-3|.
CASLWSRENGDTQYF
>TRBV7-9|TRBJ2-3|TRBD2
CASSLSSGVTDTQYF
>TRBV2|TRBJ1-2|TRBD1
CASRSGTGDYGYTF
>TRBV7-8|TRBJ1-2|TRBD1
CASSPDRGRGYTF
>TRBV11-2|TRBJ1-1|.
CASSLAWGRGEAFF
>TRBV5-1|TRBJ2-5|TRBD1
CASSLRGRGETQYF
>TRBV6-1|TRBJ2-7|.
CASITYEQYF
>TRBV27|TRBJ1-5|.
CAGAGSDQPQHF
>TRBV6-6|TRBJ1-5|.
CASSYGRDHNQPQHF
>TRBV4-1|TRBJ2-7|.
CASSQGGSSYEQYF
>TRBV2|TRBJ2-5|.
CASGDEGGVGETQYF
>TRBV6-1|TRBJ1-5|.
CASSEESGVNQPQHF
>TRBV6-1|TRBJ1-1|.
CASSQEWGNTEAFF
>TRBV15|TRBJ1-4|.
CATSRDLWAANEKLFF
>TRBV5-4|TRBJ2-7|.
CASSPSGGTYEQYF
>TRBV7-8|TRBJ1-5|TRBD1
CASSQGQPSQPQHF
>TRBV7-7|TRBJ2-5|.
CASSRTSYQETQYF
>TRBV19|TRBJ2-1|.
CATAGLGASSYNEQFF
>TRBV30|TRBJ1-4|.
CAWSHTDRPREKLFF
>TRBV4-1|TRBJ1-2|.
CASSPEEGIYGYTF
>TRBV2|TRBJ2-7|.
CASKSSSSYEQYF
>TRBV7-2|TRBJ2-1|.
CASSSDSGRQFF
>TRBV6-5|TRBJ2-7|TRBD1
CASIIQGADEEQYF
>TRBV19|TRBJ2-1|TRBD2
CASTLSGIRNEQFF
>TRBV9|TRBJ2-1|.
CASSSRTANLYNEQFF
>TRBV9|TRBJ1-1|.
CASSPDAARAFF
>TRBV7-2|TRBJ2-3|.
CASSSPRTPSADTQYF
>TRBV2|TRBJ2-3|.
CASSGLLVMTDTQYF
>TRBV11-2|TRBJ1-5|.
CASSLGFNQPQHF
>TRBV25-1|TRBJ1-2|.
CASEGGDLDYGYTF
>TRBV6-1|TRBJ2-2|.
CASRDGGELFF
>TRBV27|TRBJ2-3|.
CASRFRDPTYTQYF
>TRBV9|TRBJ1-1|TRBD1
CASDRGPNTEAFF
>TRBV29-1|TRBJ2-7|.
CSVGPASGAQYF
>TRBV5-1|TRBJ1-1|.
CASSWETATEAFF
>TRBV6-1|TRBJ1-5|.
CASSEVWNQPQHF
>TRBV10-3|TRBJ1-5|.
CAISDGGNQPQHF
>TRBV9|TRBJ2-7|TRBD2
CARKRGRVPYEQYF
>TRBV7-8|TRBJ1-1|.
CASSVLQGTEAFF
>TRBV15|TRBJ2-7|.
CATSSSVAEQYF
>TRBV5-6|TRBJ2-1|.
CASSFGRNEQFF
>TRBV29-1|TRBJ1-1|TRBD1
CSVDDGQGTEAFF
>TRBV7-3|TRBJ2-1|.
CASSPKVGRKYNEQFF
>TRBV6-4|TRBJ1-3|.
CASSPVGTGSGNTIYF
>TRBV6-1|TRBJ2-5|.
CASSEVDQETQYF
>TRBV28|TRBJ1-2|.
CASSPLGLNYGYTF
>TRBV11-2|TRBJ2-7|.
CASSLVVAGRSYEQYF